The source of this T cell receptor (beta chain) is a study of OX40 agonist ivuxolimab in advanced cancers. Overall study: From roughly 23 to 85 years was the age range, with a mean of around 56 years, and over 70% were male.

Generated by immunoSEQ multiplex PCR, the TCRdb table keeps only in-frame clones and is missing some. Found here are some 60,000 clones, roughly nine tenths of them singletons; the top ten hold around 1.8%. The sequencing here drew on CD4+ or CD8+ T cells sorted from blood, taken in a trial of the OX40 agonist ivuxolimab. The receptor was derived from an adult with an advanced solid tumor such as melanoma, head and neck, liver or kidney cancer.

This chain's CDR3 is CASSKNPAQKTGTEAFF. The CDR3 nucleotides read TGTGCCAGCAGCAAAAATCCAGCCCAAAAAACTGGCACTGAAGCTTTCTTT. V is TRBV21-1 and J is TRBJ1-1. TRBV21-1 counts as a pseudogene. CDR3 length: 17 amino acids.